Listed here are 27 T cell receptor beta chains from one sample, sequenced in a study of T cells in localized non-small cell lung cancer. Assay used: immunoSEQ multiplex PCR; TCRdb lists only in-frame clones, some missing. In the table there are 75,000 to 85,000 clones, 80% of which are singletons. Specimen: peripheral blood, collected before any cancer treatment. These receptors were taken from a female donor at least 60 years old with stage I lung adenocarcinoma.

J is TRBJ2-4 and V is TRBV5-4; TRBD1 might be the D (6 bases). Germline lookup yields CDR1 SGHNT and CDR2 YYREEE (reference sequence). V dropped 4 bases and J dropped 9 bases, with 14 bases sitting between them. The CDR3 runs 13 residues. The CDR3 DNA follows: TGTGCCAGCAGCACTTTGGGGGCGGGCATTCAGTACTTC. This gives the protein CASSTLGAGIQYF.

J is TRBJ2-7 and V is TRBV4-2; 12 nucleotides agree with TRBD2. Germline V gene sequence: CDR1 LGHNA, CDR2 YNFKEQ. The CDR3 covers 17 residues. The J segment lost 4 bases and the V segment lost 3 bases, leaving 10 bases of the junction unmatched. The chain's CDR3 is CASSHNLAGGLNYEQYF. CDR3 DNA sequence: TGTGCCAGCAGCCACAACCTAGCGGGAGGGCTTAATTACGAGCAGTACTTC.

J is TRBJ2-1 and V is TRBV6-1; 10 nucleotides match TRBD2. Germline trimming cut 1 base from V and 5 bases from J; bases unmatched to any gene: 5. The germline V gene encodes CDR1 MNHNS and CDR2 SASEGT. This CDR3 contains 16 residues. The DNA for the CDR3 is TGTGCCAGCAGTGAAGTGGCTAGCGGGGGACACAATGAGCAGTTCTTC. Encoded protein: CASSEVASGGHNEQFF.

This chain uses TRBV15 with TRBJ2-5; 7 nucleotides match TRBD2. Germline lookup yields CDR1 LNHNV and CDR2 YYDKDF (reference sequence). The CDR3 loop spans 16 amino acids. J gave up 3 bases and V 3 bases, and 10 bases lay outside the gene matches. The CDR3 is CATSRAWGGPKETQYF. As DNA, the CDR3 is TGTGCCACCAGCAGGGCTTGGGGGGGTCCTAAAGAGACCCAGTACTTC.

The chain joins TRBV7-2 to TRBJ1-1, with no clear D. CDR1 is SGHTA and CDR2 is FQGNSA in the germline V gene. This CDR3 region has 14 residues. Trimming pared 1 base from V and 4 bases from J, leaving 10 bases between. CDR3 DNA: TGTGCCAGCAGCTTAGGACTTCGGGGCACTGAAGCTTTCTTT. Amino acids: CASSLGLRGTEAFF. The whole variable domain, filled in from reference TRBV7-2 and TRBJ1-1, reads GAGVSQSPSNKVTEKGKDVELRCDPISGHTALYWYRQSLGQGLEFLIYFQGNSAPDKSGLPSDRFSAERTGGSVSTLTIQRTQQEDSAVYLCASSLGLRGTEAFFGQGTRLTVV.

As concerns this clone: A read error may produce the germline difference seen at one junction end. The V gene is TRBV30, the J gene TRBJ1-2, with 10 bases lining up with TRBD1. The germline V gene encodes CDR1 GTSNPN and CDR2 SVGIG (reference sequence). The CDR3 covers 14 residues. CDR3 nucleotides: TGTGCCTGGAGTACGAGACAGGGGGCTTATGACTACACCTTC. Residues: CAWSTRQGAYDYTF.

This chain uses TRBV4-3 with TRBJ1-1; 10 bases are a match to TRBD1. The CDR3 runs 17 residues. Germline trimming cut 2 bases from V and 4 bases from J; bases unmatched to any gene: 10. The germline V gene encodes CDR1 LGHNA and CDR2 YSLEER. The DNA for the CDR3 is TGCGCCAGCAGCCAAAAAGCCTCCGGGACAGGGGTCACTGAAGCTTTCTTT. Translation: CASSQKASGTGVTEAFF.

The rearrangement uses TRBV15 and TRBJ1-5; D call uncertain. The CDR3 is 12 residues long. Germline CDR1 reads LNHNV; CDR2 reads YYDKDF (reference sequence). V lost 4 bases and J lost 6, with 7 bases in between. The CDR3 is CATSNPPQPQHF. As DNA, the CDR3 is TGTGCCACCAGCAACCCCCCTCAGCCCCAGCATTTT. The full variable domain, with the rest looked up from reference TRBV15 and TRBJ1-5, is DAMVIQNPRYQVTQFGKPVTLSCSQTLNHNVMYWYQQKSSQAPKLLFHYYDKDFNNEADTPDNFQSRRPNTSFCFLDIRSPGLGDTAMYLCATSNPPQPQHFGDGTRLSIL.

DNA for the CDR3: TGTGCCAGCAGTTTTACGGGACAGGGTACCACTGAAGCTTTCTTT. It specifies CASSFTGQGTTEAFF. The chain links TRBV6-5 to TRBJ1-1; 9 bases line up with TRBD1. This CDR3 is 15 amino acids long. V gave up 4 bases and J gave up 4 bases; unmatched junction bases: 7. CDR1 and CDR2 from the germline V gene are MNHEY and SVGAGI.

As for this clone: The sample holds other DNA sequences that translate to the same CDR3. V is TRBV6-6 and J is TRBJ2-7; D tentatively fits TRBD1 or TRBD2 (5 bases each). The V end lost 0 bases, the J end lost 0 bases, and 6 bases lay between the germline ends. Germline CDR1 reads MNHNY; CDR2 reads SVGAGI (reference sequence). The CDR3 is 14 residues long. In DNA, the CDR3 is TGTGCCAGCAGTTACTCCGGGACCTCCTACGAGCAGTACTTC. This encodes CASSYSGTSYEQYF.

The V and J genes are TRBV27 and TRBJ2-5; 13 nucleotides match TRBD2. Germline values: CDR1 MNHEY, CDR2 SMNVEV (reference sequence). Trimming cost V 7 bases and J 4 bases; bases outside gene matches: 6. The CDR3 contains 15 residues. This chain's CDR3 is CASTTLAGGAETQYF. CDR3 sequence (DNA): TGTGCCAGCACCACACTAGCGGGAGGGGCAGAGACCCAGTACTTC.

V and J are TRBV29-1 and TRBJ1-1, with a tentative D call TRBD1 (5 bases). Germline V CDR1 and CDR2: SQVTM, ANQGSEA. CDR3 length equals 11 residues. The CDR3 region has the DNA TGCAGGGGACGGGTCGACACTGAAGCTTTCTTT. Its protein product is CRGRVDTEAFF.

The chain links TRBV5-1 to TRBJ2-5; 7 positions agree with TRBD2. Trimming at V came to 4 bases and at J to 6 bases, leaving 3 bases not matched to a gene. CDR1 is SGHRS, CDR2 YFSETQ, per germline. This CDR3 comprises 12 residues. CDR3 sequence: CASSGGTKTQYF. The DNA of the CDR3 is TGCGCCAGCAGCGGGGGGACTAAGACCCAGTACTTC. The variable domain in full, with the rest retrieved from reference TRBV5-1 and TRBJ2-5, is KAGVTQTPRYLIKTRGQQVTLSCSPISGHRSVSWYQQTPGQGLQFLFEYFSETQRNKGNFPGRFSGRQFSNSRSEMNVSTLELGDSALYLCASSGGTKTQYFGPGTRLLVL.

This chain links TRBV9 with TRBJ2-7; TRBD1 or TRBD2 may be the D gene (5 bases each). Germline V lookup: CDR1 SGDLS, CDR2 YYNGEE. The length of the CDR3 is 15 residues. The V gene lost 1 base and the J gene lost 2 bases, with 13 bases spanning the gap. The CDR3 DNA follows: TGTGCCAGCAGCGTAAGGGCAGGGACCCCCTACGAGCAGTACTTC. Its translation is CASSVRAGTPYEQYF.

The genes are TRBV6-1 and TRBJ1-2; 10 nucleotides align to TRBD1. CDR1 and CDR2 from the germline V gene are MNHNS and SASEGT. J was trimmed by 3 bases and V by 4 bases; bases with no gene match: 11. This CDR3 comprises 17 residues. The CDR3 sequence is CASSVPGQGGFDYGYTF. The CDR3 nucleotides read TGTGCCAGCAGTGTTCCTGGACAGGGGGGGTTTGACTATGGCTACACCTTC.

The rearrangement uses TRBV27 and TRBJ2-3; TRBD1 is a possible D gene (6 bases). Germline-derived CDR1 and CDR2 are MNHEY and SMNVEV (reference sequence). There are 12 residues in the CDR3. V dropped 4 bases and J dropped 15 bases, with 17 bases sitting between them. Here the CDR3 DNA reads TGTGCCAGCAGTTCCTCGACAGGATGGGAATATTTT. It specifies CASSSSTGWEYF.

The chain uses TRBV29-1 and TRBJ2-2, with TRBD2 identical over 9 bases. The CDR3 has 14 residues. Looked up from germline, CDR1 is SQVTM and CDR2 is ANQGSEA. J lost 1 base, V lost 5 bases, and 2 bases had no gene match. Written as DNA, the CDR3 is TGCAGCGTTCATAGCGGGAGGAACACCGGGGAGCTGTTTTTT. This sequence encodes CSVHSGRNTGELFF.

This clone was seen more than once but under ten times. CDR3 residues: CASAGGYNEQFF. CDR3 coding DNA: TGTGCCAGTGCAGGGGGATACAATGAGCAGTTCTTC. The chain has TRBV19 and TRBJ2-1, with 7 positions matching TRBD1. The V segment lost 8 bases and the J segment 4 bases; nucleotides outside the gene matches: 2. Germline lookup yields CDR1 LNHDA and CDR2 SQIVND (reference sequence). The CDR3 runs to 12 residues.

This chain joins TRBV19 and TRBJ2-2, with D possibly being TRBD1 (5 bases). Germline V gene data show CDR1 as LNHDA and CDR2 as SQIVND (reference sequence). The CDR3 consists of 13 residues. V dropped 8 bases and J dropped 6 bases, with 13 bases sitting between them. CDR3 in DNA: TGTGCCAGTTACGCAGGGAATGCCGGGGAGCTGTTTTTT. Protein sequence: CASYAGNAGELFF.

This rearrangement joins TRBV7-2 to TRBJ1-1; weak D call: TRBD1 (5 bases). Germline V gene lookup returns CDR1 SGHTA and CDR2 FQGNSA. The CDR3 runs to 13 residues. Trimming took 2 bases from V and 10 from J, leaving 14 bases between them. CDR3 sequence: CASSLRDVLRAFF. CDR3 in DNA: TGTGCCAGCAGCTTAAGGGACGTACTCAGAGCTTTCTTT.

The genes are TRBV11-3 and TRBJ2-3; TRBD2 agrees at 13 bases. With 4 bases clipped from V and 1 base from J, the junction kept 2 bases outside the gene matches. In germline, CDR1 is SGHNT, CDR2 YENEEA. The CDR3 covers 16 residues. CDR3 amino acids: CASSSGTSGGTDTQYF. The CDR3 DNA reads TGTGCCAGCAGCTCGGGGACTAGCGGGGGCACAGATACGCAGTATTTT.

This clone has just a few counts. The chain combines TRBV11-2 with TRBJ2-2, with D uncertain. The CDR3 runs 14 residues. V dropped 4 bases and J dropped 1 base, with 7 bases sitting between them. The germline V gene encodes CDR1 SGHAT and CDR2 FQNNGV. The DNA for the CDR3 is TGTGCCAGCAGCTCCCCCTTGAACACCGGGGAGCTGTTTTTT. As protein: CASSSPLNTGELFF.

The chain links TRBV19 to TRBJ2-2; a weak D match, TRBD1 (6 bases). The CDR3 loop spans 14 amino acids. Germline CDR1 and CDR2: LNHDA and SQIVND (reference sequence). V lost 9 bases and J 3 bases, leaving 14 bases between the germline ends. CDR3 coding DNA: TGTGCCAGCAATCAAGACAGGTACACCGGGGAGCTGTTTTTT. It yields the protein CASNQDRYTGELFF.

The chain couples TRBV6-5 to TRBJ2-3, with 8 bases that match TRBD2. In germline, CDR1 is MNHEY, CDR2 SVGAGI. V gave up 8 bases and J gave up 6 bases; unmatched junction bases: 1. CDR3 length: 11 residues. The CDR3 protein is CASGTRDTQYF. The CDR3, as DNA: TGTGCCAGCGGGACTAGGGATACGCAGTATTTT.

The chain links TRBV14 to TRBJ2-1, with unresolved D. V was cut by 3 bases and J by 6 bases, with 12 bases left in between. This CDR3 is 14 amino acids long. Per germline, CDR1 SGHDN and CDR2 FVKESK. For the CDR3, the DNA is TGTGCCAGCAGCCACCCCAAAAGGCTCAATGAGCAGTTCTTC. Its protein is CASSHPKRLNEQFF.

This CDR3 is CASSPLTGAEAFF. CDR3 nucleotide sequence: TGTGCCAGCAGCCCACTCACGGGAGCTGAAGCTTTCTTT. The V and J genes are TRBV7-3 and TRBJ1-1; D not resolved. The CDR3 contains 13 residues. Germline V CDR1 and CDR2: SGHTA, FQGTGA. The V gene lost 5 bases and the J gene lost 6 bases, with 13 bases spanning the gap. The full variable domain, with the rest looked up from reference TRBV7-3 and TRBJ1-1, is GAGVSQTPSNKVTEKGKYVELRCDPISGHTALYWYRQSLGQGPEFLIYFQGTGAADDSGLPNDRFFAVRPEGSVSTLKIQRTERGDSAVYLCASSPLTGAEAFFGQGTRLTVV.

The chain recombines TRBV5-1 with TRBJ1-2; weak D call: TRBD1 (5 bases). Looked up from germline, CDR1 is SGHRS and CDR2 is YFSETQ. The V end was cut by 3 bases, the J end by 1 base, with 22 bases between. This CDR3 has 18 amino acids. This CDR3 is CASSSGFGIGEGNYGYTF. Here the CDR3 DNA reads TGCGCCAGCAGCTCCGGCTTCGGTATAGGGGAGGGTAACTATGGCTACACCTTC.